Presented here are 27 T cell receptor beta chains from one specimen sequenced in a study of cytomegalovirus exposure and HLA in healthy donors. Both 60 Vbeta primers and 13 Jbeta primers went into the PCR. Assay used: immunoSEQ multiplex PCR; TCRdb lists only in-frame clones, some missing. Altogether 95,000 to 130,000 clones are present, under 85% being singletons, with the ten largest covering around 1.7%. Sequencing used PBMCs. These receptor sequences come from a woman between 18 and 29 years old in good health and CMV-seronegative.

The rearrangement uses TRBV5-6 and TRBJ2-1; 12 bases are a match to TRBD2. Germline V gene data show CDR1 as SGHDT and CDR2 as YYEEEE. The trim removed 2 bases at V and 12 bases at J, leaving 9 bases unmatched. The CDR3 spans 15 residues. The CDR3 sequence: CASSLFQKLAGGQFF. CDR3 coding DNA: TGTGCCAGCAGCTTATTCCAGAAACTAGCGGGGGGGCAGTTCTTC.

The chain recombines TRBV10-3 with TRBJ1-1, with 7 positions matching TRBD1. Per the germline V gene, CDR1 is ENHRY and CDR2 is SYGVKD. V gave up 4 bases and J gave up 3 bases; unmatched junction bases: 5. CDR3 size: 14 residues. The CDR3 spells CAISADREDTEAFF. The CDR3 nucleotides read TGTGCCATCAGTGCTGACAGGGAGGACACTGAAGCTTTCTTT.

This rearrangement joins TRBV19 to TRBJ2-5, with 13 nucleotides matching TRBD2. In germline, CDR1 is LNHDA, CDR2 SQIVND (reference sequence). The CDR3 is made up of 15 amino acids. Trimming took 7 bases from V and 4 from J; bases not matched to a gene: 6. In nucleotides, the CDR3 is TGTGCCAGTACCTGGACTAGCGGGGGCAGAGAGACCCAGTACTTC. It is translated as CASTWTSGGRETQYF.

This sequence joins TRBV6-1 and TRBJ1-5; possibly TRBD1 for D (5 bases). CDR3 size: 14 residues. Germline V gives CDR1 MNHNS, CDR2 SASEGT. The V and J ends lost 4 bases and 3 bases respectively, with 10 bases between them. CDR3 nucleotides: TGTGCCAGCAGTGTGCAGGGCCCCAATCAGCCCCAGCATTTT. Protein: CASSVQGPNQPQHF.

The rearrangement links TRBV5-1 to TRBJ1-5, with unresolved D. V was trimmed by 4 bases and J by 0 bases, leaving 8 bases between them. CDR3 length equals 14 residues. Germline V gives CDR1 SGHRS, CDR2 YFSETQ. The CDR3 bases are TGCGCCAGCAGCCCGGGGAATAGCAATCAGCCCCAGCATTTT. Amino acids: CASSPGNSNQPQHF.

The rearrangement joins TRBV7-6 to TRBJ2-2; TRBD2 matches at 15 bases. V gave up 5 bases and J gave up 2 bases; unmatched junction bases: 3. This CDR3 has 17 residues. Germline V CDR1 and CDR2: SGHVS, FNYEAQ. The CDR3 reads CASSKGLAGGNTGELFF. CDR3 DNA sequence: TGTGCCAGCAGCAAGGGACTAGCGGGGGGCAACACCGGGGAGCTGTTTTTT.

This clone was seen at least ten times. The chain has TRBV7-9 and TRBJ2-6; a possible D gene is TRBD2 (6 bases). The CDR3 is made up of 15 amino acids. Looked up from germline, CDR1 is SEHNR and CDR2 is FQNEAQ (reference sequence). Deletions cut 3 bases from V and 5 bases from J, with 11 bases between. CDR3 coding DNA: TGTGCCAGCAGCTTGGGGGAGGCAAGGGCCAACGTCCTGACTTTC. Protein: CASSLGEARANVLTF.

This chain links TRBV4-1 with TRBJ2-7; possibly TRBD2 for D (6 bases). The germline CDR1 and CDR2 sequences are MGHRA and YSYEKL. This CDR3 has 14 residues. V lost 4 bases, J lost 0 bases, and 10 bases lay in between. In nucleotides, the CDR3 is TGCGCCAGCAGCCTCGGGGGAAGCTCCTACGAGCAGTACTTC. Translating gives CASSLGGSSYEQYF.

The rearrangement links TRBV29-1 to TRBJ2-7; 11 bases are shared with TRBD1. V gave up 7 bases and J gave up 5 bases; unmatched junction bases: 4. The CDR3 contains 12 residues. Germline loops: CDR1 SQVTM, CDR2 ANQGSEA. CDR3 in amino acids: CSAGQGANEQYF. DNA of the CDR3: TGCAGCGCCGGACAGGGGGCAAACGAGCAGTACTTC.

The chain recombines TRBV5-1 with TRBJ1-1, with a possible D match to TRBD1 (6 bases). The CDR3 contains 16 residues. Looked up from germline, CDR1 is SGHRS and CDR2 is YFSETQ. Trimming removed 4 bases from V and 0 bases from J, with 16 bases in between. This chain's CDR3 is CASSLPQGRLNTEAFF. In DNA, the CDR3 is TGCGCCAGCAGCCTACCACAGGGACGTCTGAACACTGAAGCTTTCTTT.

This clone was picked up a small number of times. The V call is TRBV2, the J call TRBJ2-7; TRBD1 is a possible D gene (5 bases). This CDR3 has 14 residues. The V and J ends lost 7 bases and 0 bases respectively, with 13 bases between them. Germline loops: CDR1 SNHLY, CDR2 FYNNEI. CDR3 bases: TGTGCCAGCAATCAGGGCCGGAGCTCCTACGAGCAGTACTTC. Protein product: CASNQGRSSYEQYF.

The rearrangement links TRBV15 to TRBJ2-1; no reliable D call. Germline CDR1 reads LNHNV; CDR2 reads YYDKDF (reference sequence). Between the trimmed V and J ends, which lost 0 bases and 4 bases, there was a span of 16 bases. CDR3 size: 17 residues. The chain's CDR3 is CATSRDRQVRVYNEQFF. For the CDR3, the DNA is TGTGCCACCAGCAGAGATCGTCAGGTCCGAGTTTACAATGAGCAGTTCTTC.

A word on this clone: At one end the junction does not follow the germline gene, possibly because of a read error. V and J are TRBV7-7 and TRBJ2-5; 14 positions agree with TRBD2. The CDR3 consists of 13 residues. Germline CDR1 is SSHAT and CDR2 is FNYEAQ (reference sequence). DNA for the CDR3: TGTGCTAGCAGCGGACTAGCGGGGGGAGGCCAGTACTTC. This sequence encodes CASSGLAGGGQYF. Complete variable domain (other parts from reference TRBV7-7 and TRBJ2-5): GAGVSQSPRYKVTKRGQDVTLRCDPISSHATLYWYQQALGQGPEFLTYFNYEAQPDKSGLPSDRFSAERPEGSISTLTIQRTEQRDSAMYRCASSGLAGGGQYFGPGTRLLVL.

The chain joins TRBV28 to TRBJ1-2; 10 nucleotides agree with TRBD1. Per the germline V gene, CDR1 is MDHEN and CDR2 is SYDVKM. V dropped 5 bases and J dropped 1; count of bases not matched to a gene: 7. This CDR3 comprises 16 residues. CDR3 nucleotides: TGTGCCAGCAGTGACTCCGGGACAGGGGTTAACTATGGCTACACCTTC. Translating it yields CASSDSGTGVNYGYTF.

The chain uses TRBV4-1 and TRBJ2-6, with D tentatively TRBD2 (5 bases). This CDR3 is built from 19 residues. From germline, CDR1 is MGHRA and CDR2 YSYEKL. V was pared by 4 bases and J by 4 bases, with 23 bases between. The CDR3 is CASSPRDVRPEPGANVLTF. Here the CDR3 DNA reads TGCGCCAGCAGCCCCCGGGATGTGCGGCCGGAACCCGGGGCCAACGTCCTGACTTTC.

The CDR3 nucleotides are TGTGCCAGCAGCTTAGATTCCCGGAGACAAGAGACCCAGTACTTC. Its translation is CASSLDSRRQETQYF. This rearrangement joins TRBV7-6 to TRBJ2-5; D gene unclear. Trimming shortened V by 1 base and J by 2 bases, and 11 bases separated the two germline ends. CDR1 is SGHVS and CDR2 is FNYEAQ in the germline V gene. The CDR3 contains 15 residues.

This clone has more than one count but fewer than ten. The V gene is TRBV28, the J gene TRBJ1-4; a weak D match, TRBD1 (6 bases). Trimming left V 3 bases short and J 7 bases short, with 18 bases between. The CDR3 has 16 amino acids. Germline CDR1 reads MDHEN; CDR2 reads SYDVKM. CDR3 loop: CASSFFQQGKGEKLFF. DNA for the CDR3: TGTGCCAGCAGTTTTTTCCAACAGGGAAAGGGTGAAAAACTGTTTTTT.

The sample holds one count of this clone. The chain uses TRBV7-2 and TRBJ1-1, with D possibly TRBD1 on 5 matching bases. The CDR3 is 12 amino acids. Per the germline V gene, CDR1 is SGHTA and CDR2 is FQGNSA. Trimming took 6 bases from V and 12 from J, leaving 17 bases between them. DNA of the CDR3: TGTGCCAGCAGTCGGGACTCCACACGGCCTTTCTTT. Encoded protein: CASSRDSTRPFF.

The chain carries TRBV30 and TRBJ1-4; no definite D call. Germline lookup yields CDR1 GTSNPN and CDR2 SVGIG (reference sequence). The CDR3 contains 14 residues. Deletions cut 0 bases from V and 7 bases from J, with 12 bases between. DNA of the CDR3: TGTGCCTGGAGTGTGAGGGCGGCGAGTGAAAAACTGTTTTTT. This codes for CAWSVRAASEKLFF.

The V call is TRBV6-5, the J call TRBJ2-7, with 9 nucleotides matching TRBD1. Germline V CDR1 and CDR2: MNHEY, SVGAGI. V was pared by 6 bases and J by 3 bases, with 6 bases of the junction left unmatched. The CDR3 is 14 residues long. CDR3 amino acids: CASRAPDRGYEQYF. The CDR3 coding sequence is TGTGCCAGCAGGGCCCCGGACAGGGGCTACGAGCAGTACTTC.

DNA for the CDR3: TGTGCCAGCAGTTTACTACCAGGGTTTGGCAAAAACATTCAGTACTTC. Protein product: CASSLLPGFGKNIQYF. The chain has TRBV27 and TRBJ2-4; a weak D match, TRBD1 (5 bases). Trimming removed 2 bases from V and 3 bases from J, with 14 bases in between. In germline, CDR1 is MNHEY, CDR2 SMNVEV (reference sequence). This CDR3 region has 16 residues.

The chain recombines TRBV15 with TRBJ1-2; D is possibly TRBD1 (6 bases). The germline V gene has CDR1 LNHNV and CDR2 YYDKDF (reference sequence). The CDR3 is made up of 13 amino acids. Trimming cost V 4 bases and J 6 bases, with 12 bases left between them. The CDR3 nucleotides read TGTGCCACCAGCACCACAGGGTACAATGGCTACACCTTC. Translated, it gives CATSTTGYNGYTF.

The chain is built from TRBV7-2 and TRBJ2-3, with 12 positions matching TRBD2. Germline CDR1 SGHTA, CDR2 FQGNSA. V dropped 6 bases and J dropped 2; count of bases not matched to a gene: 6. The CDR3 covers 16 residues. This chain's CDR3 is CASRLAGGLITDTQYF. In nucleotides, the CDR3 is TGTGCCAGCAGACTAGCGGGGGGTCTAATCACAGATACGCAGTATTTT.

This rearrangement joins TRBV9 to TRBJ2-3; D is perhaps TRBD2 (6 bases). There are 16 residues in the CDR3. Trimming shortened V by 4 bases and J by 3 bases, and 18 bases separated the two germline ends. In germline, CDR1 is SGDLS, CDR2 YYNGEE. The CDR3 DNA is TGTGCCAGCAGCCCGAGTAGGCGGGGATTTACAGATACGCAGTATTTT. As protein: CASSPSRRGFTDTQYF. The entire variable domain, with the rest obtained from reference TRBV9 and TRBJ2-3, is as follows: DSGVTQTPKHLITATGQRVTLRCSPRSGDLSVYWYQQSLDQGLQFLIQYYNGEERAKGNILERFSAQQFPDLHSELNLSSLELGDSALYFCASSPSRRGFTDTQYFGPGTRLTVL.

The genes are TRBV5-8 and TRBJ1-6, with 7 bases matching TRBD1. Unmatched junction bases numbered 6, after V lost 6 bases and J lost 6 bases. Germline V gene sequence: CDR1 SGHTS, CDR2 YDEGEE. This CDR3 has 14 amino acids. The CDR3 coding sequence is TGTGCCAGCACCCTCCGGGACAGTAATTCACCCCTCCACTTT. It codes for CASTLRDSNSPLHF.

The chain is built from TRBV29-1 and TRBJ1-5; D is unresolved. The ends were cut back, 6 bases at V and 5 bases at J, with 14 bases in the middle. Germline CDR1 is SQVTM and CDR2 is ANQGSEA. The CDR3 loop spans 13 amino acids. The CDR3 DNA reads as TGCAGCGTACGCTTAGCGAGCGATCAGCCCCAGCATTTT. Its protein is CSVRLASDQPQHF. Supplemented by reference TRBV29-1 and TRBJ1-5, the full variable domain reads SAVISQKPSRDICQRGTSLTIQCQVDSQVTMMFWYRQQPGQSLTLIATANQGSEATYESGFVIDKFPISRPNLTFSTLTVSNMSPEDSSIYLCSVRLASDQPQHFGDGTRLSIL.

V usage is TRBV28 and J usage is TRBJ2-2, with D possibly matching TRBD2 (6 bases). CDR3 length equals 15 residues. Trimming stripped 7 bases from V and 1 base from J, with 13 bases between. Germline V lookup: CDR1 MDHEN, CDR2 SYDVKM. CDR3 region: CASIPGTLNTGELFF. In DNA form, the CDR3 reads TGTGCCAGCATCCCGGGGACTTTGAACACCGGGGAGCTGTTTTTT. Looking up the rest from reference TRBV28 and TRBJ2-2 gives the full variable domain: DVKVTQSSRYLVKRTGEKVFLECVQDMDHENMFWYRQDPGLGLRLIYFSYDVKMKEKGDIPEGYSVSREKKERFSLILESASTNQTSMYLCASIPGTLNTGELFFGEGSRLTVL.